This T cell receptor beta chain derives from a study of blood T cell repertoires in COVID-19. Study information: The study drew acute and convalescent COVID-19 samples from the United States, Italy and Spain. PBMCs, B-cell-depleted T cells, or T cells provided the cDNA or gDNA that made up the material.

Source study methods: Amplification of reference gene primers was used by the study to estimate nucleated cell counts. Assay used: immunoSEQ multiplex PCR; TCRdb lists only in-frame clones, some missing. The V and J calls and clone size are taken from that table; D and trimming were inferred from the DNA. The sample has more than 140,000 clones; approximately 86% are singletons. This CDR3 is 19 amino acids long. CDR1 and CDR2 from the germline V gene are SGHRS and YFSETQ. Trimming took 4 bases from V and 0 from J; bases not matched to a gene: 15. This chain uses TRBV5-1 with TRBJ2-1, with TRBD1 identical over 8 bases. The sequenced material came from peripheral blood. This clonotype originated in a woman aged 55-69 years with acute or convalescent COVID-19. The CDR3: CASSGGQGNKGSSYNEQFF. The CDR3 nucleotides read TGCGCCAGCAGCGGCGGACAGGGCAATAAGGGGAGCTCCTACAATGAGCAGTTCTTC. The full variable domain, completed using reference TRBV5-1 and TRBJ2-1, is KAGVTQTPRYLIKTRGQQVTLSCSPISGHRSVSWYQQTPGQGLQFLFEYFSETQRNKGNFPGRFSGRQFSNSRSEMNVSTLELGDSALYLCASSGGQGNKGSSYNEQFFGPGTRLTVL.